This passage covers 15 T cell receptor beta chains from one sample sequenced in a study of early T cells in non-severe SARS-CoV-2 infection. TCRdb analysed the 5' RACE reads with MiXCR anew, one entry per CDR3 protein. This table holds more than 65,000 distinct CDR3 sequences, approximately 4.5% found once. Specimen: whole blood, collected at baseline. The source is an adult who was a healthcare worker with PCR-confirmed SARS-CoV-2 infection or an uninfected control (not recorded which). The donor label of this sample is uncertain.

This clonotype came up a few times. The chain is built from TRBV12-3 or TRBV12-4 and TRBJ2-7, with D maybe TRBD2 (6 bases). V lost 5 bases and J 0 bases, leaving 17 bases between the germline ends. This CDR3 is 16 amino acids long. This CDR3 is CASSPPPAGTSYEQYF. The DNA of the CDR3 is TGTGCCAGCAGTCCCCCTCCGGCGGGAACCTCCTACGAGCAGTACTTC.

The sample holds many counts of this clonotype. At one end the junction does not follow the germline gene, possibly because of a read error. The rearrangement joins TRBV7-7 to TRBJ2-2; the D is unclear. The CDR3 loop spans 14 amino acids. Germline V lookup: CDR1 SSHAT, CDR2 FNYEAQ (reference sequence). The CDR3 protein is CASSPDWNTGELFF. The CDR3 coding sequence is TGTGCTAGCAGCCCCGACTGGAACACCGGGGAGCTGTTTTTT.

The sample holds many counts of this clonotype. The rearrangement links TRBV28 to TRBJ2-5; 7 bases map to TRBD2. The CDR3 has 15 residues. Losses at the gene ends were 0 bases for V and 2 bases for J; bases not matched to a gene: 3. The germline V gene encodes CDR1 MDHEN and CDR2 SYDVKM. The CDR3 nucleotides read TGTGCCAGCAGTTTATGGCGGGGGAATCAAGAGACCCAGTACTTC. Protein product: CASSLWRGNQETQYF.

Regarding this clonotype: This may be a read error, as it is one base from a much larger clone. The chain employs TRBV7-8 and TRBJ2-1, with 7 bases lining up with TRBD2. This CDR3 is built from 14 residues. Per the germline V gene, CDR1 is SGHVS and CDR2 is FQNEAQ. This CDR3 is CASSLGAGYNGQFF. CDR3 coding DNA: TGTGCCAGCAGCTTAGGAGCGGGATACAATGGGCAGTTCTTC.

Notes on this clonotype: One end of the junction varies from germline; a read error may be responsible. The chain carries TRBV5-1 and TRBJ2-3; D may be TRBD1 or TRBD2 (5 bases each). Germline CDR1 is SGHRS and CDR2 is YFSETQ. The CDR3 has 16 amino acids. The CDR3 DNA sequence: TGCGCCACCAGCTTGGTTTCGGGGCAGGGTACAGATACGCAGTATTTT. Translation gives CATSLVSGQGTDTQYF.

This clonotype came up many times. This chain connects TRBV20-1 to TRBJ1-2; D is uncertain. This CDR3 spans 16 amino acids. Germline loops: CDR1 DFQATT, CDR2 SNEGSKA (reference sequence). Trimming took off 6 bases at V and 4 bases at J, with 24 bases between the two ends. CDR3 in amino acids: CSAQPTPASSPYGYTF. The CDR3, as DNA: TGCAGTGCCCAACCAACTCCGGCGAGCTCGCCCTATGGCTACACCTTC.

This clonotype has at least ten counts. The rearrangement links TRBV20-1 to TRBJ2-6; 7 bases agree with TRBD1. The CDR3 is 17 amino acids. The ends lost 0 bases at V and 4 bases at J; junction bases unmatched: 9. CDR1 and CDR2 (germline): DFQATT, SNEGSKA (reference sequence). CDR3: CSARDLGRGYGANVLTF. For the CDR3, the DNA is TGCAGTGCTAGAGATTTGGGCAGGGGGTACGGGGCCAACGTCCTGACTTTC.

The rearrangement uses TRBV4-1 and TRBJ2-7; 8 bases agree with TRBD1. V gave up 1 base and J gave up 6 bases; unmatched junction bases: 14. The CDR3 covers 17 residues. The germline V gene encodes CDR1 MGHRA and CDR2 YSYEKL. As DNA, the CDR3 is TGCGCCAGCAGCCAAGTAGGGCTGACAGGGGCTTTTCCCGAGCAGTACTTC. It codes for CASSQVGLTGAFPEQYF.

This clonotype was found many times. Here the CDR3 reads CASSPGRRYGYTF. The CDR3 bases are TGTGCCAGCAGTCCGGGACGACGCTATGGCTACACCTTC. The rearrangement uses TRBV7-9 and TRBJ1-2, with D possibly TRBD1 on 5 matching bases. Germline loops: CDR1 SEHNR, CDR2 FQNEAQ (reference sequence). With 6 bases removed from V and 4 bases from J, the gap between germline ends came to 12 bases. The CDR3 covers 13 residues.

This clonotype was seen repeatedly, ten times or more. This chain joins TRBV5-1 and TRBJ2-5; 8 bases match TRBD1. The CDR3 sequence is 15 residues long. Germline trimming cut 1 base from V and 3 bases from J; bases unmatched to any gene: 5. Germline V CDR1 and CDR2: SGHRS, YFSETQ. The CDR3 DNA sequence: TGCGCCAGCAGCTTGACAGGGGGAGATGAAGAGACCCAGTACTTC. Amino acid sequence: CASSLTGGDEETQYF. Combining the CDR3 with reference TRBV5-1 and TRBJ2-5 gives the whole variable domain KAGVTQTPRYLIKTRGQQVTLSCSPISGHRSVSWYQQTPGQGLQFLFEYFSETQRNKGNFPGRFSGRQFSNSRSEMNVSTLELGDSALYLCASSLTGGDEETQYFGPGTRLLVL.

This clonotype appeared a few times. The gene calls are TRBV24-1 and TRBJ2-5; 11 bases fit TRBD1. Germline V gene data show CDR1 as KGHDR and CDR2 as SFDVKD. CDR3 length: 16 amino acids. Losses at the gene ends were 4 bases for V and 5 bases for J; bases not matched to a gene: 8. CDR3 sequence: CATSERTGGGRETQYF. DNA of the CDR3: TGTGCCACCAGTGAACGGACAGGGGGCGGGAGGGAGACCCAGTACTTC.

This clonotype was picked up a small number of times. V is TRBV11-2 and J is TRBJ2-5; TRBD1 matches 7 bases. The trim removed 5 bases at V and 2 bases at J, leaving 5 bases unmatched. This CDR3 is 14 amino acids long. The germline gives CDR1 SGHAT, CDR2 FQNNGV. CDR3 residues: CASSQETGQETQYF. In nucleotides, the CDR3 is TGTGCCAGCAGCCAGGAGACAGGGCAAGAGACCCAGTACTTC. Drawing the rest from reference TRBV11-2 and TRBJ2-5, the complete variable domain is EAGVAQSPRYKIIEKRQSVAFWCNPISGHATLYWYQQILGQGPKLLIQFQNNGVVDDSQLPKDRFSAERLKGVDSTLKIQPAKLEDSAVYLCASSQETGQETQYFGPGTRLLVL.

This rearrangement joins TRBV7-6 to TRBJ1-2; TRBD1 is a possible D gene (6 bases). Looked up from germline, CDR1 is SGHVS and CDR2 is FNYEAQ. This CDR3 comprises 16 residues. V was pared by 4 bases and J by 6 bases, with 21 bases between. This CDR3 is CASSSGTSGVGDGYTF. The CDR3 coding sequence is TGTGCCAGCAGCTCGGGGACTTCAGGGGTAGGCGATGGCTACACCTTC.

The table lists this clonotype with many counts. The gene calls are TRBV10-3 and TRBJ2-4; 10 bases map to TRBD2. This CDR3 comprises 12 residues. From germline, CDR1 is ENHRY and CDR2 SYGVKD. Trimming removed 9 bases from V and 8 bases from J; junction bases left unmatched: 4. CDR3: CAISGGADIQYF. The CDR3 coding sequence is TGTGCCATAAGCGGGGGGGCAGACATTCAGTACTTC.

There are a few counts of this clonotype. The chain has TRBV4-2 and TRBJ1-1; unclear D gene. Germline V gives CDR1 LGHNA, CDR2 YNFKEQ. V dropped 0 bases and J dropped 0 bases, with 17 bases sitting between them. The length of the CDR3 is 18 residues. The CDR3: CASSQDPPQTNMNTEAFF. The CDR3 bases are TGTGCCAGCAGCCAAGACCCACCACAGACAAATATGAACACTGAAGCTTTCTTT.